This record covers a single TCR beta chain. Its antigen remains unidentified. No base-level quality is on record; no much larger clone is a single base apart. The CDR3 regions of human TCRbeta chains were analyzed by immunosequencing. Under the source paper's analysis protocol: TCRs in the repertoires were compared against a reference library of SARS-CoV-2-specific TCRs that had been generated with the MIRA antigen-specificity platform. Breadth was defined as the fraction of unique TCRs that were SARS-CoV-2-associated. Depth was defined as the fraction of total T cells that were SARS-CoV-2-associated. Each spike-specific TCR was assigned to its reactive spike region and to a CD4 or CD8 class using the MIRA data. Log10-transformed breadth and depth values were compared by one-way ANOVA with Sidak's multiple comparisons tests. TCRdb obtained this table from immuneACCESS and retained in-frame rearrangements with V and J assigned. These tables miss some clones; where compared with another copy, unresolved V genes account for less than half of the shortfall, and the remainder is unexplained. The V and J calls and clone size come from that table; D and trimming were worked out from the DNA. In all, the sample holds 170,000 or so clones, and around nine tenths of those were seen once. Clones ranked in the top ten supply approximately 1.5% of the sample.

The sample comes from a study of T cell responses to AZD1222 COVID-19 vaccine listed by TCRdb under 2021. Regarding the complete study: AZD1222 recipients given second doses at about 4 weeks or at about 12 weeks were pooled, since spike-specific TCR depth and breadth were not found to differ between the two schedules. A total of roughly 240 trial participants underwent TCR sequencing, of whom nearly 210 received two doses of AZD1222 and about 26 received two doses of the MenACWY control vaccine. Trial participants were enrolled by age into 18-55, 56-69 and 70-plus year subgroups, with about 150, 27 and 61 TCR-sequenced participants respectively.

The germline V gene (reference sequence) sets CDR1 to SGHNT and CDR2 to YYREEE. V is reduced by 0 bases and J by 6 bases, leaving a spacing of 13 bases between them. The CDR3 numbers 14 residues from cysteine through phenylalanine. The DNA shown is the 42-base CDR3, in frame from base 1. Results and caveats for the whole study, not just this receptor: The 56-69-year group was small, and its depth increase did not reach significance, likely because of low power. Participants were mostly white British, with more females than males. The authors suggested clonal diversity may have been underestimated. No day 14 peak-response samples were available, so repertoires were characterized only after the peak T cell response. Conclusions about previously exposed vaccinees were limited because only six AZD1222 recipients were SARS-CoV-2 seropositive at baseline. Reportedly, almost half of the unique spike-specific TCRs recognized epitopes lying outside the regions that are mutated in the B.1.351 and B.1.1.7 variants. The vaccine-associated CD4 TCRs covered the entire spike protein, and the dominant responses fell in regions 160-218 and 743-854. Spike-specific TCR breadth and depth rose significantly after two AZD1222 doses compared with day 0 and with MenACWY recipients.

According to the study, the label for this sample's time point signals: baseline before first vaccination. The vaccinee samples were drawn from two UK trials, COV001 and COV002, one of which was a single-blind randomized controlled phase 2/3 trial testing AZD1222 (ChAdOx1 nCoV-19) in healthy adults. For TCRbeta chain sequencing, PBMC samples from trial participants were taken at day 0 and at day 28 after the second dose. The chain employs TRBV5-4 and TRBJ2-7; TRBD1 is possibly the D segment (6 matching bases). The source material was peripheral blood, sampled on day 0 of AZD1222 vaccination. This TCR was recovered from an adult in good health. The CDR3 region has the sequence CASSLVRVGGEQYF. Read as DNA, the sequence is TGTGCCAGCAGCTTGGTGCGGGTAGGGGGCGAGCAGTACTTC. Full variable domain (CDR3 extended with the reference TRBV5-4 and TRBJ2-7 proteins): ETGVTQSPTHLIKTRGQQVTLRCSSQSGHNTVSWYQQALGQGPQFIFQYYREEENGRGNFPPRFSGLQFPNYSSELNVNALELDDSALYLCASSLVRVGGEQYFGPGTRLTVT.